These 28 T cell receptor beta chains came from one sample sequenced in a study of blood T cell repertoires in COVID-19. Profiled with immunoSEQ multiplex PCR; TCRdb holds only in-frame clones, not every one. The repertoire holds 140,000 to 150,000 clones, with around four fifths as singletons. Input material: peripheral blood. The receptors derive from a human donor in a cohort sampled during active COVID-19.

The chain carries TRBV7-2 and TRBJ1-2; D unclear. V gave up 2 bases and J gave up 5 bases, with 9 bases separating them. The CDR3 contains 13 residues. Germline values: CDR1 SGHTA, CDR2 FQGNSA. The CDR3 DNA follows: TGTGCCAGCAGCTTATACCGGGATTATGGCTACACCTTC. Translated: CASSLYRDYGYTF.

The CDR3 spells CASSQDPHRVGEKLFF. The CDR3 DNA reads as TGTGCCAGCAGCCAAGACCCCCACAGGGTCGGTGAAAAACTGTTTTTT. The chain carries TRBV14 and TRBJ1-4, with a possible D match to TRBD1 (6 bases). In germline, CDR1 is SGHDN, CDR2 FVKESK. Trimming removed 0 bases at V and 7 bases at J, with 15 bases between. The CDR3 length is 16 residues.

This rearrangement joins TRBV7-2 to TRBJ1-2, with a weak D call TRBD1 (6 bases). V gave up 4 bases and J gave up 4 bases, with 13 bases separating them. Germline V gives CDR1 SGHTA, CDR2 FQGNSA. This CDR3 contains 14 residues. CDR3 nucleotides: TGTGCCAGCAGCTCCGCGACAGGCTCCTATGGCTACACCTTC. It encodes CASSSATGSYGYTF.

The chain carries TRBV5-5 and TRBJ2-7; no firm D call. CDR3 length equals 11 residues. The V end was cut by 0 bases, the J end by 4 bases, with 2 bases between. Germline V gene data show CDR1 as SGHKS and CDR2 as YYEKEE (reference sequence). The CDR3 DNA follows: TGTGCCAGCAGCTTGGCTTACGAGCAGTACTTC. It encodes CASSLAYEQYF.

The chain is built from TRBV19 and TRBJ1-2; 9 bases map to TRBD1. The junction had 5 bases not matched to a gene; V was cut back by 2 bases and J by 4 bases. Germline CDR1 reads LNHDA; CDR2 reads SQIVND (reference sequence). There are 15 residues in the CDR3. CDR3 nucleotides: TGTGCCAGTAGTATATTCGAGACAGGGGGCTATGGCTACACCTTC. This translates into CASSIFETGGYGYTF.

This chain connects TRBV29-1 to TRBJ1-4; possible D gene TRBD1, 6 bases. The germline V and J ends were trimmed by 6 bases and 0 bases, with 8 bases remaining between them. In germline, CDR1 is SQVTM, CDR2 ANQGSEA. The CDR3 runs to 13 residues. CDR3 amino acids: CSVQGTTNEKLFF. The CDR3 coding sequence is TGCAGCGTCCAGGGGACAACTAATGAAAAACTGTTTTTT.

V is TRBV5-5 and J is TRBJ1-6; 7 nucleotides line up with TRBD1. The CDR3 length is 14 residues. The V and J ends lost 3 bases and 9 bases, in that order; junction bases with no gene match: 6. Germline V lookup: CDR1 SGHKS, CDR2 YYEKEE (reference sequence). Written as DNA, the CDR3 is TGTGCCAGCAGCTGGACAGGTTGGGCTTCACCCCTCCACTTT. Translation gives CASSWTGWASPLHF. Full variable domain (rest looked up from reference TRBV5-5 and TRBJ1-6): DAGVTQSPTHLIKTRGQQVTLRCSPISGHKSVSWYQQVLGQGPQFIFQYYEKEERGRGNFPDRFSARQFPNYSSELNVNALLLGDSALYLCASSWTGWASPLHFGNGTRLTVT.

J is TRBJ2-5 and V is TRBV7-2; 8 bases map to TRBD1. The CDR3 loop spans 14 amino acids. V was pared by 1 base and J by 7 bases, with 5 bases of the junction left unmatched. Germline CDR1 SGHTA, CDR2 FQGNSA. The DNA for the CDR3 is TGTGCCAGCAGCTTAGACAGGGGGTGGGGGACCCAGTACTTC. As protein: CASSLDRGWGTQYF. Filled out from reference TRBV7-2 and TRBJ2-5, the complete variable domain reads GAGVSQSPSNKVTEKGKDVELRCDPISGHTALYWYRQSLGQGLEFLIYFQGNSAPDKSGLPSDRFSAERTGGSVSTLTIQRTQQEDSAVYLCASSLDRGWGTQYFGPGTRLLVL.

J is TRBJ2-2 and V is TRBV7-7, with D maybe TRBD1 (6 bases). Germline lookup yields CDR1 SSHAT and CDR2 FNYEAQ (reference sequence). The CDR3 length is 15 residues. V dropped 2 bases and J dropped 7 bases, with 14 bases sitting between them. The CDR3 loop reads CASSLSQTTGGELFF. The CDR3 nucleotides read TGTGCCAGCAGCTTATCCCAAACGACAGGCGGGGAGCTGTTTTTT.

This clone was seen only a few times. This chain links TRBV7-8 with TRBJ1-4, with TRBD1 as a possible D gene (5 bases). The CDR3 is made up of 14 amino acids. V was cut by 2 bases and J by 6 bases, with 10 bases left in between. Per the germline V gene, CDR1 is SGHVS and CDR2 is FQNEAQ. The CDR3 region has the DNA TGTGCCAGCAGCTTAAGCGCGGGGGATGAAAAACTGTTTTTT. It codes for CASSLSAGDEKLFF.

The rearrangement uses TRBV28 and TRBJ2-7; 7 bases are a match to TRBD1. This CDR3 has 11 residues. After removal of 11 bases from V and 10 bases from J, the junction contained 11 bases not matched to a gene. CDR1 and CDR2 (germline): MDHEN, SYDVKM. CDR3 region: CASPKGADQYF. In DNA, the CDR3 is TGTGCCTCCCCAAAGGGGGCGGACCAGTACTTC.

The CDR3, as DNA: TGCGCCAGGAGTCAGGGAAGGGGCAATGAGCAGTTCTTC. The encoded protein is CARSQGRGNEQFF. The chain carries TRBV10-2 and TRBJ2-1, with a tentative D call TRBD1 (5 bases). The V gene's germline CDR1 is WSHSY and CDR2 SAAADI. The CDR3 is 13 amino acids. Trimming cost V 9 bases and J 6 bases, with 15 bases left between them.

A note on this clone: Other DNA sequences in the sample encode the same CDR3. The rearrangement joins TRBV15 to TRBJ1-2, with a possible D match to TRBD1 (5 bases). There are 14 residues in the CDR3. Trimming removed 0 bases from V and 5 bases from J, with 10 bases in between. Germline V gene lookup returns CDR1 LNHNV and CDR2 YYDKDF (reference sequence). This chain's CDR3 is CATSRESGGYGYTF. CDR3 bases: TGTGCCACCAGCAGAGAGTCCGGGGGATATGGCTACACCTTC.

This chain links TRBV19 with TRBJ2-2; TRBD2 aligns across 11 bases. CDR3 size: 15 residues. V lost 3 bases, J lost 7 bases, and 4 bases stayed unmatched. Germline CDR1 and CDR2: LNHDA and SQIVND (reference sequence). CDR3 protein: CASSIWLAGGGELFF. For the CDR3, the DNA is TGTGCCAGTAGTATCTGGCTAGCGGGGGGCGGGGAGCTGTTTTTT.

This chain uses TRBV6-5 with TRBJ2-5, with 8 bases lining up with TRBD2. V lost 0 bases to trimming and J lost 5 bases; unmatched junction nucleotides: 5. Germline V CDR1 and CDR2: MNHEY, SVGAGI. The CDR3 spans 15 residues. The CDR3 region has the DNA TGTGCCAGCAGTTACTCGAGCGGGGGAGTGGAGACCCAGTACTTC. Protein: CASSYSSGGVETQYF.

The rearrangement joins TRBV2 to TRBJ2-2; TRBD1 aligns across 7 bases. The CDR3 length is 14 residues. Germline lookup yields CDR1 SNHLY and CDR2 FYNNEI. J was trimmed by 7 bases and V by 7 bases; bases with no gene match: 9. The chain's CDR3 is CASTSGGPGGELFF. CDR3 DNA: TGTGCCAGCACTTCAGGGGGACCTGGCGGGGAGCTGTTTTTT.

This rearrangement joins TRBV2 to TRBJ1-1; TRBD1 aligns across 7 bases. The germline V gene encodes CDR1 SNHLY and CDR2 FYNNEI. J lost 6 bases, V lost 2 bases, and 9 bases had no gene match. This CDR3 has 15 residues. The CDR3 DNA reads as TGTGCCAGCAGTGAACTTCAGGGGGGAAGGGCTGAAGCTTTCTTT. It translates to CASSELQGGRAEAFF.

This chain connects TRBV19 to TRBJ2-1; TRBD1 matches 11 bases. There are 15 residues in the CDR3. CDR1 is LNHDA, CDR2 SQIVND, per germline (reference sequence). Trimming removed 9 bases from V and 4 bases from J; junction bases left unmatched: 8. CDR3: CASIPGTGGYNEQFF. The CDR3, as DNA: TGTGCCAGCATACCTGGGACAGGGGGGTACAATGAGCAGTTCTTC.

This clone was detected a few times. This CDR3 is also generated by other DNA sequences in the sample. CDR3 sequence reads: CASTRGDGYTF. CDR3 coding DNA: TGTGCCAGCACCCGGGGGGACGGCTACACCTTC. The V and J genes are TRBV2 and TRBJ1-2, with a weak D call TRBD1 (5 bases). The germline gives CDR1 SNHLY, CDR2 FYNNEI. V was shortened by 7 bases and J by 8 bases, with 11 bases between the two germline ends. This CDR3 has 11 amino acids.

The J gene is TRBJ2-1, the V gene TRBV28, with TRBD2 matching 14 bases. This CDR3 spans 16 amino acids. Trimming took 1 base from V and 5 from J; bases not matched to a gene: 1. Germline loops: CDR1 MDHEN, CDR2 SYDVKM. CDR3 sequence reads: CASSLLTSGGDNEQFF. The DNA for the CDR3 is TGTGCCAGCAGTTTATTGACTAGCGGGGGGGACAATGAGCAGTTCTTC.

The chain employs TRBV19 and TRBJ1-5, with a tentative D call TRBD1 (6 bases). The CDR3 is 14 amino acids. V was clipped by 7 bases and J by 3 bases, with 13 bases between them. Germline CDR1 LNHDA, CDR2 SQIVND (reference sequence). The CDR3 nucleotides read TGTGCCAGTACCGTGACAGGTTCCAATCAGCCCCAGCATTTT. This translates into CASTVTGSNQPQHF.

This CDR3 is CASSYSRPDGGSPLHF. The DNA for the CDR3 is TGTGCCAGCAGTTACTCGAGGCCCGACGGGGGTTCACCCCTCCACTTT. V usage is TRBV6-2 or TRBV6-3 and J usage is TRBJ1-6; TRBD1 might be the D (5 bases). From germline, CDR1 is MNHEY and CDR2 SVGEGT. The V gene lost 0 bases and the J gene lost 9 bases, with 15 bases spanning the gap. The CDR3 loop spans 16 amino acids.

The rearrangement links TRBV6-2 or TRBV6-3 to TRBJ1-1, with 7 bases matching TRBD1. This CDR3 has 14 residues. V lost 6 bases and J lost 9; bases outside the gene matches: 13. Germline lookup yields CDR1 MNHEY and CDR2 SVGEGT. The CDR3 loop is CASSSGGTRVKAFF. In DNA, the CDR3 is TGTGCCAGCAGCTCAGGGGGAACCAGGGTTAAAGCTTTCTTT.

The V and J genes are TRBV7-9 and TRBJ2-1, with 12 positions matching TRBD2. Trimming cost V 4 bases and J 7 bases; bases outside gene matches: 5. This CDR3 is built from 15 residues. Germline loops: CDR1 SEHNR, CDR2 FQNEAQ (reference sequence). The CDR3 loop is CASSSSGGARNEQFF. CDR3 nucleotide sequence: TGTGCCAGCAGCTCTAGCGGGGGGGCGAGGAATGAGCAGTTCTTC.

The chain is built from TRBV6-2 or TRBV6-3 and TRBJ1-1; the D is unclear. Germline CDR1 MNHEY, CDR2 SVGEGT. This CDR3 spans 14 amino acids. V lost 5 bases and J 1 base, leaving 11 bases between the germline ends. DNA for the CDR3: TGTGCCAGCAGTCGGCAGACTGAGAACACTGAAGCTTTCTTT. It codes for CASSRQTENTEAFF.

V gene TRBV3-1 (or the pseudogene TRBV3-2) combines with J gene TRBJ1-5; 7 nucleotides line up with TRBD1. This CDR3 has 19 amino acids. Germline V gene lookup returns CDR1 LGHDT and CDR2 YNNKEL (reference sequence). V dropped 3 bases and J dropped 2; count of bases not matched to a gene: 16. CDR3 protein: CASSHLNRDSPGGNQPQHF. The CDR3 DNA reads as TGTGCCAGCAGCCACCTCAACCGGGACAGTCCGGGCGGCAATCAGCCCCAGCATTTT.

The chain is built from TRBV10-3 and TRBJ1-2, with D possibly matching TRBD1 (6 bases). V lost 6 bases and J 9 bases, leaving 17 bases between the germline ends. This CDR3 has 13 residues. CDR1 and CDR2 (germline): ENHRY, SYGVKD. The CDR3 sequence is CAISPNTGSSYTF. The CDR3 nucleotides are TGTGCCATCAGCCCCAACACAGGGTCCAGCTACACCTTC.

This chain uses TRBV6-5 with TRBJ1-2, with D perhaps matching TRBD1 (6 bases). V lost 5 bases and J lost 4, with 14 bases in between. The germline V gene encodes CDR1 MNHEY and CDR2 SVGAGI. CDR3 length equals 14 residues. Written as DNA, the CDR3 is TGTGCCAGCAGTCGACCCGGGACACCCTATGGCTACACCTTC. Amino acid sequence: CASSRPGTPYGYTF.